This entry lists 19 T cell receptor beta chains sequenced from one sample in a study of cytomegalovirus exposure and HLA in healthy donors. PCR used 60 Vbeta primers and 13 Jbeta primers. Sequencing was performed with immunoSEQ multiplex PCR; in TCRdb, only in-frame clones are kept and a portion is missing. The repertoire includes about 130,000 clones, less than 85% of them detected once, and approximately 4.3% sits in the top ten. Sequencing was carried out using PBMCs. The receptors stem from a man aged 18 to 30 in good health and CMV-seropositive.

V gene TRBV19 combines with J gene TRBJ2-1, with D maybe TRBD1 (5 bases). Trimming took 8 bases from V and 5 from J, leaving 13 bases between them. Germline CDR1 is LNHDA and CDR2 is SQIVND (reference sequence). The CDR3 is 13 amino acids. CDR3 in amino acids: CASAGNYDNEQFF. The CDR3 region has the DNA TGTGCCAGTGCAGGGAACTACGACAATGAGCAGTTCTTC. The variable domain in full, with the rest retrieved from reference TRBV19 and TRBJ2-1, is DGGITQSPKYLFRKEGQNVTLSCEQNLNHDAMYWYRQDPGQGLRLIYYSQIVNDFQKGDIAEGYSVSREKKESFPLTVTSAQKNPTAFYLCASAGNYDNEQFFGPGTRLTVL.

In DNA form, the CDR3 reads TGTGCCAGCAGTTACGGCAGGTACGAGCAGTACTTC. This translates into CASSYGRYEQYF. The chain joins TRBV6-6 to TRBJ2-7, with no clear D. CDR1 and CDR2 from the germline V gene are MNHNY and SVGAGI (reference sequence). V was shortened by 2 bases and J by 4 bases, with 6 bases between the two germline ends. This CDR3 comprises 12 residues.

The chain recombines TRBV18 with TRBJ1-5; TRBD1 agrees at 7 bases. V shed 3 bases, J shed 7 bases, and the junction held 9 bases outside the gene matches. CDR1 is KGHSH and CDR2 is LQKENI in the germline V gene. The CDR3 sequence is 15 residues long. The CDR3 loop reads CASSPRQGDRQPQHF. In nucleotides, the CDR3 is TGTGCCAGCTCACCCCGACAGGGCGATCGCCAGCCCCAGCATTTT.

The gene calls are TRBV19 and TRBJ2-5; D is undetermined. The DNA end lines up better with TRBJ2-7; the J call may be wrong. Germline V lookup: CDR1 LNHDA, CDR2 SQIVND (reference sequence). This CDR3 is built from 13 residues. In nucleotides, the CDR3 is TGTGCCAGTAGTATCAGGTTCTCCTACGAGCAGTACTTC. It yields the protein CASSIRFSYEQYF.

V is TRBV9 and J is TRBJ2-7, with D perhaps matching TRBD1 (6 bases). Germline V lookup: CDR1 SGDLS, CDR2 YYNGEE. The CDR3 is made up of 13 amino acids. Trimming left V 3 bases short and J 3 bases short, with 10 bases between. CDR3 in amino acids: CASSAGQLYEQYF. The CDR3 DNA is TGTGCCAGCAGCGCCGGACAGCTCTACGAGCAGTACTTC.

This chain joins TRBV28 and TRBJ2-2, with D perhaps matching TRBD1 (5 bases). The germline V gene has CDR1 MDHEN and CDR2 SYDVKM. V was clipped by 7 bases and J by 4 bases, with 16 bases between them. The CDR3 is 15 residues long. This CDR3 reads CASTSRRVITGELFF. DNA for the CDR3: TGTGCCAGCACGTCCCGCAGGGTAATCACCGGGGAGCTGTTTTTT. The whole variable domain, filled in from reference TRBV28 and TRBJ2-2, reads DVKVTQSSRYLVKRTGEKVFLECVQDMDHENMFWYRQDPGLGLRLIYFSYDVKMKEKGDIPEGYSVSREKKERFSLILESASTNQTSMYLCASTSRRVITGELFFGEGSRLTVL.

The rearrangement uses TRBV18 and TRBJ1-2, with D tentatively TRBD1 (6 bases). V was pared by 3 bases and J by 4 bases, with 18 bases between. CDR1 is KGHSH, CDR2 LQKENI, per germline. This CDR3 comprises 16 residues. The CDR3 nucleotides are TGTGCCAGCTCACCCCTGGGGGCACAGGAGATCTATGGCTACACCTTC. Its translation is CASSPLGAQEIYGYTF. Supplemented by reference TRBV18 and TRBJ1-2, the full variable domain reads NAGVMQNPRHLVRRRGQEARLRCSPMKGHSHVYWYRQLPEEGLKFMVYLQKENIIDESGMPKERFSAEFPKEGPSILRIQQVVRGDSAAYFCASSPLGAQEIYGYTFGSGTRLTVV.

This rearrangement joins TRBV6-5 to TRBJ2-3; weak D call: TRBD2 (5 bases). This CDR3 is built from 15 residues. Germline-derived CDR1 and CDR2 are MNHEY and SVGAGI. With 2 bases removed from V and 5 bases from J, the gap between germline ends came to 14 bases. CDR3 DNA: TGTGCCAGCAGTTACGACACTCCCGCGGGAGATACGCAGTATTTT. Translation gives CASSYDTPAGDTQYF.

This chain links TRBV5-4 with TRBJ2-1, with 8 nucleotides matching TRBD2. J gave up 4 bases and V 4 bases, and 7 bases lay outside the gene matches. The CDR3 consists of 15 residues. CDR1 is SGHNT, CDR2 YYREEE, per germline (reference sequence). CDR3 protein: CASSQGLEVYNEQFF. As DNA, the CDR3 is TGTGCCAGCAGCCAGGGACTAGAGGTTTACAATGAGCAGTTCTTC.

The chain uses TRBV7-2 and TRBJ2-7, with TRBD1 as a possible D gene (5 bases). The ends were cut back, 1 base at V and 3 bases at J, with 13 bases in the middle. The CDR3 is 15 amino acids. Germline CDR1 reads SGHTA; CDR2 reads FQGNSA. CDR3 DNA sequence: TGTGCCAGCAGCTTAGGACAGAATAGTCTCTACGAGCAGTACTTC. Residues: CASSLGQNSLYEQYF.

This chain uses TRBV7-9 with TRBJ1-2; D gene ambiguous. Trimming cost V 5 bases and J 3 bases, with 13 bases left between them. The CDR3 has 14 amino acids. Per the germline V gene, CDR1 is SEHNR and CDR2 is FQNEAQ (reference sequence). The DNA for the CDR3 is TGTGCCAGCAGCCCCCAGTACGGGGACTATGGCTACACCTTC. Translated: CASSPQYGDYGYTF.

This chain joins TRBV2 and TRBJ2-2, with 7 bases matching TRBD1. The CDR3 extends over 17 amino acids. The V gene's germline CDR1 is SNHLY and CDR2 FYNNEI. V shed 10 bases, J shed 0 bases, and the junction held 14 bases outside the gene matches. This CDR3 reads CATSRPSRGPNTGELFF. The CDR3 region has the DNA TGTGCCACCAGCCGTCCATCTAGGGGGCCGAACACCGGGGAGCTGTTTTTT.

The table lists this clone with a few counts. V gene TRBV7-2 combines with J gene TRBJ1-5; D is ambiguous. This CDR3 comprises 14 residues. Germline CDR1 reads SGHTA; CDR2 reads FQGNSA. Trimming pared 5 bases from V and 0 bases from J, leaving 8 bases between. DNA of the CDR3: TGTGCCAGCAGCCACGGTTATAGCAATCAGCCCCAGCATTTT. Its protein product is CASSHGYSNQPQHF.

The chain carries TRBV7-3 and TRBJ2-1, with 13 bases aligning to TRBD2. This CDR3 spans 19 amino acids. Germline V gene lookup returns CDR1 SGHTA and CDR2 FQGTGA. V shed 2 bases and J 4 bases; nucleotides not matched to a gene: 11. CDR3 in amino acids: CASSLAGTSGIGGYNEQFF. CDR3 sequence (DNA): TGTGCCAGCAGCTTAGCCGGGACTAGCGGGATCGGGGGATACAATGAGCAGTTCTTC.

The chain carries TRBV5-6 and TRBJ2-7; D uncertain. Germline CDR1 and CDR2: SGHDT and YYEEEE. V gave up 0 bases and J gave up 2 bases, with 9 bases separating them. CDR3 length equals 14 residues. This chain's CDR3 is CASSLARFTYEQYF. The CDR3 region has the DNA TGTGCCAGCAGCTTGGCCCGGTTTACCTACGAGCAGTACTTC.

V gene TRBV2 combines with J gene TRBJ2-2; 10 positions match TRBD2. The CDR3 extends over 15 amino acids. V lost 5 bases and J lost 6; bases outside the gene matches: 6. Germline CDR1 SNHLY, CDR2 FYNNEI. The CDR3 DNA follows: TGTGCCAGCAGTATCGAGCGGGGGGGCCCCGGGGAGCTGTTTTTT. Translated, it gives CASSIERGGPGELFF.

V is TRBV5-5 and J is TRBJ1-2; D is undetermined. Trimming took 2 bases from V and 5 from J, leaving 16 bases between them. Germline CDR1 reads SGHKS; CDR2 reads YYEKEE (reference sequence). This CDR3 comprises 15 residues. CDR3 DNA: TGTGCCAGCAGCTTACCGAGGCCTTACCCATATGGCTACACCTTC. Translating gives CASSLPRPYPYGYTF.

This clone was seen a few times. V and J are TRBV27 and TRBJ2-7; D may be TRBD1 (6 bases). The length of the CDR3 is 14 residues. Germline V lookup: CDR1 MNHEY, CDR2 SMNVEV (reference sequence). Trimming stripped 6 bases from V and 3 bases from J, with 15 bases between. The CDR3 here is CASREAGANYEQYF. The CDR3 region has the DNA TGTGCCAGCAGAGAGGCAGGGGCCAACTACGAGCAGTACTTC.

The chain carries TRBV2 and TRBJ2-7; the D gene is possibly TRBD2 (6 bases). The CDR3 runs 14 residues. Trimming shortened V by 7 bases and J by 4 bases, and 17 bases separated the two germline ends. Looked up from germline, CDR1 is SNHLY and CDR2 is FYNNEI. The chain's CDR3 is CASNLQGLLYEQYF. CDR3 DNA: TGTGCCAGCAATTTGCAGGGACTCCTATACGAGCAGTACTTC.